The source of this T cell receptor (beta chain) is a study of Ad26.COV2.S vaccination and SARS-CoV-2 variants. Across the study: Doses of Ad26.COV2.S were injected into muscle once or twice, 56 days apart.

A remark on this clone: Its antigen remains unidentified.

Sequenced by immunoSEQ multiplex PCR; TCRdb stores in-frame clones only, minus some. The table lists a few hundred thousand clones, approximately 88% of them singletons. Germline-derived CDR1 and CDR2 are SGHAT and FQNNGV. V lost 1 base and J lost 1, with 4 bases in between. The CDR3 loop spans 13 amino acids. Treatment indicated: over 15 received Ad26.COV2.S at low or high dose, single or two shots; 5 received placebo; per-sample allocation not given. Samples were taken on day 63 after the first vaccine or placebo injection. The individual, an adult aged 18-55 years, was a donor in Boston. Findings and limits, study-wide: TCR breadth and depth estimates may have understated total T cell responses.

The rearrangement uses TRBV11-2 and TRBJ2-5; D remains ambiguous. This receptor was taken from a person between 18 and 60 years old who received the Ad26.COV2.S COVID-19 vaccine or a placebo. Sample: peripheral blood, taken in a trial of Ad26.COV2.S vaccine versus placebo. The CDR3 DNA follows: TGTGCCAGCAGCTTAGCCCCCCAAGAGACCCAGTACTTC. Translated, it gives CASSLAPQETQYF.